A selection of T cell receptor beta chains follows, all from one sample in a study of cytomegalovirus exposure and HLA in healthy donors. Clones were read by immunoSEQ multiplex PCR, and TCRdb kept only the in-frame ones, dropping some. The sample includes approximately 70,000 clones. Sequenced input: PBMCs. The receptors were gathered from a woman between 25 and 40 years old in good health and CMV-seronegative. Both conserved end residues are part of each CDR3. A D gene is named only where the DNA matches it firmly.

D gene,J gene,V gene,CDR3 DNA,CDR3 protein
NA,TRBJ1-4,TRBV6-5,TGTGCCAGCAGTTCTACCTCCGAGGTACTGTTTTTT,CASSSTSEVLFF
NA,TRBJ2-1,TRBV7-6,TGTGCCAGCAGCTTAGGACAGGTAGACAATGAGCAGTTCTTC,CASSLGQVDNEQFF
NA,TRBJ2-5,TRBV7-2,TGTGCCAGCCCACGTTCCCCCGGGGAGACCCAGTACTTC,CASPRSPGETQYF
NA,TRBJ1-1,TRBV18,TGTGCCAGCTCACGGGGTTTAAAAGGGGGGAACACTGAAGCTTTCTTT,CASSRGLKGGNTEAFF
TRBD1,TRBJ1-4,TRBV6-5,TGTGCCAGCTCTATGGAGGGGGCCGATGAAAAACTGTTTTTT,CASSMEGADEKLFF
NA,TRBJ1-2,TRBV19,TGTGCCACCCGCGGAGGGAATGGGTATGGCTACACCTTC,CATRGGNGYGYTF
NA,TRBJ1-6,TRBV5-1,TGCGCCAGCAGCGCTGGACAGTCAGGTTCACCCCTCCACTTT,CASSAGQSGSPLHF
TRBD1,TRBJ1-5,TRBV10-3,TGTGCCATCAGTGATCAGGGGGTGCACAATCAGCCCCAGCATTTT,CAISDQGVHNQPQHF
NA,TRBJ1-2,TRBV4-3,TGCGCCAGCAGCCAAGAAGTCCGGACAGTGTATGGCTACACCTTC,CASSQEVRTVYGYTF
TRBD1,TRBJ1-2,TRBV7-2,TGTGCCAGCAGCCTTGGACAGGACCTCTATGGCTACACCTTC,CASSLGQDLYGYTF
NA,TRBJ1-6,TRBV28,TGTGCCAGCAGTTTATCGAGCTCCTATAATTCACCCCTCCACTTT,CASSLSSSYNSPLHF
TRBD2,TRBJ2-5,TRBV11-3,TGTGCCAGCAGCTTGCGGTGGGGGGGAGGACAAGAGACCCAGTACTTC,CASSLRWGGGQETQYF
NA,TRBJ1-1,TRBV11-2,TGTGCCAGCAGCTTAGGCCACAGGGCACTGAACACTGAAGCTTTCTTT,CASSLGHRALNTEAFF
TRBD1,TRBJ1-2,TRBV7-8,TGTGCCAGCAGCTCTATCATAGGACAGGGGGTCTTGGGCTATGGCTACACCTTC,CASSSIIGQGVLGYGYTF
TRBD1,TRBJ1-4,TRBV7-9,TGTGCCAGCAGCTATAACAGGGGTACAACTAATGAAAAACTGTTTTTT,CASSYNRGTTNEKLFF
TRBD1,TRBJ1-2,TRBV28,TGTGCCAGCAGTTTATCCACAGGGGGTCCTGGCTACACCTTC,CASSLSTGGPGYTF
TRBD1,TRBJ1-6,TRBV29-1,TGCAGCGTTGAGGTGGACAGGGGCCCTGAGGTCTTT,CSVEVDRGPEVF
NA,TRBJ2-5,TRBV19,TGTGCCAGTAGTGGGGTACAGGGTGACGAGACCCAGTACTTC,CASSGVQGDETQYF
TRBD1,TRBJ2-2,TRBV4-2,TGTGCCAGCAGCCTGGACAGGGCGGGCACCGGGGAGCTGTTTTTT,CASSLDRAGTGELFF
NA,TRBJ2-3,TRBV5-1,TGCGCCAGCAGACGCGGGGTGAGCACAGATACGCAGTATTTT,CASRRGVSTDTQYF
TRBD2,TRBJ2-7,TRBV27,TGTGCCAGCAGTCTGAATAGCGGGACCCCCTACGAGCAGTACTTC,CASSLNSGTPYEQYF
TRBD1,TRBJ1-6,TRBV9,TGTGCCAGCAGCGTAGGAGGGACAGGGACTTCACCCCTCCACTTT,CASSVGGTGTSPLHF
NA,TRBJ2-2,TRBV7-9,TGTGCCAGCAGCATCAGGGATGCCGGGGAGCTGTTTTTT,CASSIRDAGELFF
TRBD1,TRBJ2-7,TRBV7-9,TGTGCCAGCAGCTTAGGTCCAGGGGGCTCCTACGAGCAGTACTTC,CASSLGPGGSYEQYF
NA,TRBJ1-2,TRBV7-9,TGTGCCAGCAGCTTAGACGGGGTCGGAACGGGCTACACCTTC,CASSLDGVGTGYTF
TRBD2,TRBJ2-7,TRBV19,TGTGCCAGTAGTAAAAGGCCTAGCGGACCCCCCGGGGGAGAGCAGTACTTC,CASSKRPSGPPGGEQYF
NA,TRBJ2-3,TRBV28,TGTGCCAGCAGTTTTAGGGGGAGGGCGCAGTATTTT,CASSFRGRAQYF
NA,TRBJ2-4,TRBV27,TGTGCCAGCAGTTTACTGGGTGGGCAAAACATTCAGTACTTC,CASSLLGGQNIQYF
NA,TRBJ1-5,TRBV6-5,TGTGCCAGCAGTTTGACAGGAAATAGCAATCAGCCCCAGCATTTT,CASSLTGNSNQPQHF
NA,TRBJ1-6,TRBV7-9,TGTGCCAGCAGCTTATTTGGAGCCTCACCCCTCCACTTT,CASSLFGASPLHF
NA,TRBJ1-2,TRBV4-1,TGCGCCAGCAGCCAAGATCCCCGACGGAGCCTCTATGGCTACACCTTC,CASSQDPRRSLYGYTF
NA,TRBJ1-5,TRBV4-1,TGCGCCAGCAGCCAAGATTGGGCAGGGTTTGGCAATCAGCCCCAGCATTTT,CASSQDWAGFGNQPQHF
TRBD2,TRBJ2-7,TRBV5-1,TGCGCCAGCAGCTGGTCTAGCGGTAGCTCCTACGAGCAGTACTTC,CASSWSSGSSYEQYF
TRBD2,TRBJ2-7,TRBV9,TGTGCCAGCAGCTCCTCAGCGGGGGGGCCCTACGAGCAGTACTTC,CASSSSAGGPYEQYF
TRBD1,TRBJ1-2,TRBV7-9,TGTGCCAGCAGCTTATGGGCCGGACAGGGTGAAGGCTACACCTTC,CASSLWAGQGEGYTF
TRBD1,TRBJ1-1,TRBV7-9,TGTGCCAGCAGCCCTGACAGGGGAGATAACACTGAAGCTTTCTTT,CASSPDRGDNTEAFF
NA,TRBJ2-5,TRBV30,TGTGCCTGGAGTGGGAGTGGGGAGACCCAGTACTTC,CAWSGSGETQYF
NA,TRBJ1-2,TRBV18,TGTGCCAGCTCACCACACCCGGGACAAGTTACCTATGGCTACACCTTC,CASSPHPGQVTYGYTF
TRBD2,TRBJ2-7,TRBV5-1,TGCGCCAGCAGCGGTGGACTAGCGGGGGCCCTGGCCTACGAGCAGTACTTC,CASSGGLAGALAYEQYF
NA,TRBJ2-7,TRBV7-2,TGTGCCAGCAGCTTAGACGGGGATACGGCCTACGAGCAGTACTTC,CASSLDGDTAYEQYF
TRBD1,TRBJ1-5,TRBV28,TGTGCCAGCAGTTTCTCGGACAGGGTAGGGAGTCAGCCCCAGCATTTT,CASSFSDRVGSQPQHF
NA,TRBJ2-7,TRBV7-2,TGTGCCAGCAGCTTAGTGGGGGCGATGACCTACGAGCAGTACTTC,CASSLVGAMTYEQYF
TRBD1,TRBJ1-2,TRBV29-1,TGCAGCGTTGCAAAAGGACAGGGGGCTAACTATGGCTACACCTTC,CSVAKGQGANYGYTF
NA,TRBJ1-5,TRBV30,TGTGCCTGGAGTGTTAGTCCAGGTCGGCACCAGCATTTT,CAWSVSPGRHQHF
NA,TRBJ1-3,TRBV9,TGTGCCAGCAGCGTTGGGGCAAGCTCTGGAAACACCATATATTTT,CASSVGASSGNTIYF
TRBD1,TRBJ1-3,TRBV28,TGTGCCAGCAGGACAGGGGGGGGCTCTGGAAACACCATATATTTT,CASRTGGGSGNTIYF
TRBD1,TRBJ1-1,TRBV28,TGTGCCAGCATCACAGGGGGCGCCGACACTGAAGCTTTCTTT,CASITGGADTEAFF
NA,TRBJ2-3,TRBV9,TGTGCCAGCAGCGTAGTGGAGGGGGGGCCGACAGATACGCAGTATTTT,CASSVVEGGPTDTQYF
NA,TRBJ2-3,TRBV6-1,TGTGCCAGCAGTGAAGAAGTCGTCGGTAGAGAAACAGATACGCAGTATTTT,CASSEEVVGRETDTQYF